This T cell receptor beta chain was captured in a study of cytomegalovirus exposure and HLA in healthy donors. About this clone: Its cognate antigen is unknown.

In the PCR, 60 Vbeta and 13 Jbeta primers were used. Produced via immunoSEQ multiplex PCR; TCRdb's table is partial and in-frame only. The table records under 200,000 clones, approximately 78% of them present only once. Overall study findings and caveats: V- and J-gene trimming of TCR beta was linked (in a later analysis) to a missense DCLRE1C variant. Reports indicate that TCR beta sequences accurately predicted the HLA-A and HLA-B alleles of most subjects.

The V gene end was trimmed by 5 bases and the J gene end by 3 bases; junction bases not matched to a gene: 5. This CDR3 comprises 15 residues. Germline V gene sequence: CDR1 ENHRY, CDR2 SYGVKD. Sequencing was done on a sample of PBMCs. This TCR derives from a woman between 18 and 29 years old in good health and CMV-seronegative. This rearrangement joins TRBV10-3 to TRBJ2-2; 8 bases agree with TRBD1. The CDR3 loop reads CAISKDRVDTGELFF. The CDR3, as DNA: TGTGCCATCAGTAAGGACAGGGTGGACACCGGGGAGCTGTTTTTT.